This T cell receptor (beta chain) was identified in a study of control samples from healthy donors and cancer patients. Unmatched junction bases numbered 5, after V lost 4 bases and J lost 7 bases. The germline V gene encodes CDR1 SGHDN and CDR2 FVKESK. The CDR3 covers 14 residues. TCRdb keeps only in-frame clones here, not all; method: immunoSEQ multiplex PCR. Of around 140,000 clones in the sample, approximately 90% are singletons; the top ten hold under 3%. The rearrangement uses TRBV14 and TRBJ2-2; 8 bases are a match to TRBD1. This TCR was recovered from a man aged 40-49 years in good health. Sequencing input: blood. The CDR3 is CASSPRQGSGELFF. The DNA of the CDR3 is TGTGCCAGCAGCCCAAGACAGGGGAGCGGGGAGCTGTTTTTT.